Below are 29 T cell receptor beta chains sequenced from a single sample in a study of T cells in Graves' hyperthyroidism and ophthalmopathy. TCR beta CDR3 sequences were amplified from RNA transcripts. The TCR CDR3 was amplified in a first-round RT-PCR using the HTBI primer set. TCRdb fed the multiplex PCR reads into MiXCR, producing one record per CDR3 protein. The sample includes 300,000 or so distinct CDR3 sequences, about 20% of them seen just once. Input material: blood. These receptors came from a woman aged 45-60 years with Graves' hyperthyroidism.

The gene calls are TRBV5-1 and TRBJ1-4; D gene unclear. CDR3 size: 14 residues. Germline CDR1 reads SGHRS; CDR2 reads YFSETQ. V was shortened by 4 bases and J by 0 bases, with 7 bases between the two germline ends. CDR3 residues: CASSPDSTNEKLFF. CDR3 nucleotide sequence: TGCGCCAGCAGCCCGGATTCAACTAATGAAAAACTGTTTTTT.

At least ten counts were recorded for this clonotype. The CDR3 loop reads CASSIDRGEETQYF. CDR3 coding DNA: TGTGCCAGCAGCATCGACAGGGGAGAGGAGACCCAGTACTTC. V usage is TRBV13 and J usage is TRBJ2-5, with TRBD1 identical over 8 bases. This CDR3 contains 14 residues. V was pared by 5 bases and J by 5 bases, with 7 bases of the junction left unmatched. Germline CDR1 reads PRHDT; CDR2 reads FYEKMQ (reference sequence).

This clonotype has just a few counts. This chain links TRBV5-6 with TRBJ2-1; 8 positions agree with TRBD2. Trimming at V came to 0 bases and at J to 7 bases, leaving 0 bases not matched to a gene. From germline, CDR1 is SGHDT and CDR2 YYEEEE. The CDR3 consists of 13 residues. The CDR3, as DNA: TGTGCCAGCAGCTTGGCTAGCGGGAATGAGCAGTTCTTC. This encodes CASSLASGNEQFF.

In its sample, this clonotype was seen many times. V gene TRBV5-1 combines with J gene TRBJ1-1; possibly TRBD1 for D (6 bases). V lost 3 bases, J lost 7 bases, and 16 bases lay in between. The CDR3 runs 14 residues. Germline V CDR1 and CDR2: SGHRS, YFSETQ. The CDR3 is CASSSGQKKVEAFF. CDR3 sequence (DNA): TGCGCCAGCAGCTCAGGACAGAAAAAAGTTGAAGCTTTCTTT.

The chain recombines TRBV28 with TRBJ2-5; D is possibly TRBD1 (6 bases). The germline V and J ends were trimmed by 5 bases and 4 bases, with 14 bases remaining between them. Per germline, CDR1 MDHEN and CDR2 SYDVKM. The CDR3 sequence is 14 residues long. DNA for the CDR3: TGTGCCAGCAGTGGGCCACTGGGGGCAGAGACCCAGTACTTC. Translating gives CASSGPLGAETQYF.

About this clonotype: Given a much more abundant clone one base away, this may be a read error. V and J are TRBV6-1 and TRBJ2-7, with TRBD2 matching over 7 bases. The germline V gene encodes CDR1 MNHNS and CDR2 SASEGT. CDR3 length equals 14 residues. The ends lost 7 bases at V and 7 bases at J; junction bases unmatched: 13. CDR3 in amino acids: CASTPSWGGNEQYF. CDR3 coding DNA: TGTGCCAGCACCCCAAGCTGGGGGGGGAATGAGCAGTACTTC.

The CDR3 bases are TGTGCCAGCAGCCAAGATCCGGGACTAGCGGGAGGGCGTGACGAGCAGTACTTC. Translating gives CASSQDPGLAGGRDEQYF. The V and J genes are TRBV3-1 and TRBJ2-7, with 16 bases that match TRBD2. The CDR3 contains 18 residues. Germline assignment: CDR1 LGHDT and CDR2 YNNKEL (reference sequence). V dropped 0 bases and J dropped 5; count of bases not matched to a gene: 7.

Many counts were recorded for this clonotype. This rearrangement joins TRBV2 to TRBJ1-2, with D unclear. The CDR3 runs to 14 residues. The V end was cut by 8 bases, the J end by 0 bases, with 13 bases between. Germline assignment: CDR1 SNHLY and CDR2 FYNNEI. Written as DNA, the CDR3 is TGTGCCAGCGCCAGCAGGAGCTCTAACTATGGCTACACCTTC. It translates to CASASRSSNYGYTF.

This clonotype was seen repeatedly, ten times or more. The CDR3, as DNA: TGTGCCAGCAGTGCCCGGACTAAGGACGAGCAGTACGTC. Its translation is CASSARTKDEQYV. The rearrangement uses TRBV2 and TRBJ2-7; D is perhaps TRBD2 (6 bases). CDR1 and CDR2 from the germline V gene are SNHLY and FYNNEI. The CDR3 totals 13 residues. The V end was cut by 4 bases, the J end by 5 bases, with 12 bases between.

This chain's CDR3 is CASSLAFDPDTQYF. CDR3 nucleotides: TGTGCCAGCAGCTTGGCCTTCGACCCAGATACGCAGTATTTT. This chain connects TRBV5-4 to TRBJ2-3; D gene ambiguous. Germline V gives CDR1 SGHNT, CDR2 YYREEE (reference sequence). V lost 0 bases, J lost 4 bases, and 9 bases lay in between. The CDR3 covers 14 residues.

This clonotype was observed many times. This rearrangement joins TRBV30 to TRBJ2-7, with no clear D. Trimming left V 0 bases short and J 6 bases short, with 15 bases between. Germline CDR1 reads GTSNPN; CDR2 reads SVGIG (reference sequence). The CDR3 runs 14 residues. The CDR3 nucleotides are TGTGCCTGGAGTGTACCGGATGCTGCTGTCGAGCAGTACTTC. Its translation is CAWSVPDAAVEQYF.

This clonotype has just a few counts. The rearrangement links TRBV20-1 to TRBJ1-2; tentatively, D is TRBD1 (6 bases). The V gene lost 5 bases and the J gene lost 8 bases, with 15 bases spanning the gap. CDR3 length: 12 residues. The germline CDR1 and CDR2 sequences are DFQATT and SNEGSKA (reference sequence). DNA for the CDR3: TGCAGTGCTTACAGGGTTCAGGAGGGCTACACCTTC. Translated, it gives CSAYRVQEGYTF.

This clonotype turned up a few times. The gene calls are TRBV5-1 and TRBJ2-3, with 8 bases matching TRBD2. CDR1 is SGHRS, CDR2 YFSETQ, per germline. The CDR3 consists of 17 residues. Trimming removed 4 bases from V and 2 bases from J; junction bases left unmatched: 12. The CDR3 nucleotides are TGCGCCAGCAGCCCCTCGGGACTAGTTGGCTCCACAGATACGCAGTATTTT. Amino acids: CASSPSGLVGSTDTQYF.

This clonotype was picked up a small number of times. The genes are TRBV7-9 and TRBJ2-2, with TRBD1 matching 11 bases. The CDR3 length is 16 residues. Per germline, CDR1 SEHNR and CDR2 FQNEAQ (reference sequence). V was clipped by 4 bases and J by 3 bases; unmatched bases: 4. The CDR3 here is CASSSGQGGDTGELFF. For the CDR3, the DNA is TGTGCCAGCAGCTCGGGACAGGGGGGCGACACCGGGGAGCTGTTTTTT.

This clonotype was observed at least ten times. The rearrangement joins TRBV11-1 to TRBJ2-1; D uncertain. CDR3 size: 15 residues. Germline V gene data show CDR1 as SGHAT and CDR2 as FQDESV (reference sequence). V was shortened by 2 bases and J by 4 bases, with 12 bases between the two germline ends. CDR3 sequence (DNA): TGTGCCAGCAGCTTATGGGCTGGGAATTACAATGAGCAGTTCTTC. Its protein is CASSLWAGNYNEQFF.

This clonotype was seen many times. V is TRBV7-2 and J is TRBJ2-7; D is unresolved. The CDR3 is 12 amino acids. Germline CDR1 and CDR2: SGHTA and FQGNSA. With 2 bases removed from V and 3 bases from J, the gap between germline ends came to 5 bases. The CDR3 loop is CASSLMVYEQYF. Here the CDR3 DNA reads TGTGCCAGCAGCTTAATGGTCTACGAGCAGTACTTC.

Comment on this clonotype: At one end, the junction sequence differs from germline, possibly due to a read error. The chain is built from TRBV20-1 and TRBJ2-2; D may be TRBD1 (6 bases). The CDR3 has 14 residues. The germline gives CDR1 DFQATT, CDR2 SNEGSKA (reference sequence). The CDR3 sequence is CSATRGQTTGEPFF. As DNA, the CDR3 is TGCAGTGCAACGAGAGGACAGACCACCGGGGAGCCGTTTTTT.

The V call is TRBV15, the J call TRBJ1-5, with D tentatively TRBD1 (5 bases). Trimming removed 6 bases from V and 0 bases from J, with 9 bases in between. This CDR3 comprises 14 residues. The V gene's germline CDR1 is LNHNV and CDR2 YYDKDF (reference sequence). The CDR3 sequence is CATRSGHSNQPQHF. In nucleotides, the CDR3 is TGTGCCACCAGGTCCGGACATAGCAATCAGCCCCAGCATTTT.

V usage is TRBV28 and J usage is TRBJ1-1; 7 bases are a match to TRBD1. CDR1 and CDR2 (germline): MDHEN, SYDVKM. This CDR3 has 15 amino acids. After removal of 5 bases from V and 1 base from J, the junction contained 7 bases not matched to a gene. In nucleotides, the CDR3 is TGTGCCAGCAGTCTCCAGGGACAGCGGAACACTGAAGCTTTCTTT. Encoded protein: CASSLQGQRNTEAFF.

This chain connects TRBV6-5 to TRBJ1-4; D gene ambiguous. The germline CDR1 and CDR2 sequences are MNHEY and SVGAGI. V was clipped by 4 bases and J by 8 bases, with 17 bases between them. The CDR3 is 15 residues long. In nucleotides, the CDR3 is TGTGCCAGCAGTTCTACGACGCTCGGCGGGGAAAAACTGTTTTTT. This sequence encodes CASSSTTLGGEKLFF.

This clonotype was seen a few times. The gene calls are TRBV19 and TRBJ2-7, with 7 bases that match TRBD1. The CDR3 covers 14 residues. CDR1 LNHDA and CDR2 SQIVND come from the germline V gene (reference sequence). V dropped 3 bases and J dropped 4; count of bases not matched to a gene: 6. The CDR3 loop reads CASSITGTVYEQYF. Here the CDR3 DNA reads TGTGCCAGTAGTATTACCGGGACAGTTTACGAGCAGTACTTC.

Only one count was recorded for this clonotype. The chain uses TRBV7-8 and TRBJ2-3, with TRBD2 matching over 14 bases. The CDR3 has 18 amino acids. Germline assignment: CDR1 SGHVS and CDR2 FQNEAQ. The trim removed 5 bases at V and 2 bases at J, leaving 9 bases unmatched. For the CDR3, the DNA is TGTGCCAGCAGCACCCCCGGGACTAGCGGGGGACCCACAGATACGCAGTATTTT. Translating gives CASSTPGTSGGPTDTQYF.

The chain has TRBV6-1 and TRBJ2-2; D is possibly TRBD2 (6 bases). From germline, CDR1 is MNHNS and CDR2 SASEGT. The CDR3 contains 13 residues. Trimming removed 3 bases at V and 7 bases at J, with 9 bases between. The CDR3 loop reads CASSDTGLGELFF. CDR3 sequence (DNA): TGTGCCAGCAGTGATACGGGACTCGGGGAGCTGTTTTTT.

This clonotype was observed a handful of times. The chain links TRBV9 to TRBJ1-5; D gene ambiguous. Looked up from germline, CDR1 is SGDLS and CDR2 is YYNGEE. The CDR3 is 13 residues long. The ends were cut back, 0 bases at V and 3 bases at J, with 4 bases in the middle. CDR3 nucleotides: TGTGCCAGCAGCGTAGGCCCCAATCAGCCCCAGCATTTT. This sequence encodes CASSVGPNQPQHF.

The J gene is TRBJ1-1, the V gene TRBV11-1; no clear D. The germline V and J ends were trimmed by 3 bases and 3 bases, with 11 bases remaining between them. The CDR3 is made up of 14 amino acids. Germline V gene data show CDR1 as SGHAT and CDR2 as FQDESV (reference sequence). In nucleotides, the CDR3 is TGTGCCAGCAGCTTGAGTTACGGCGACACTGAAGCTTTCTTT. Its translation: CASSLSYGDTEAFF.

The chain is built from TRBV19 and TRBJ2-1; D possibly corresponds to TRBD1 (5 bases). CDR1 is LNHDA and CDR2 is SQIVND in the germline V gene (reference sequence). Trimming removed 6 bases at V and 8 bases at J, with 14 bases between. This CDR3 comprises 13 residues. DNA of the CDR3: TGTGCCAGTAGACTGGCAGGGCAGGATGAGCAGTTCTTC. It is translated as CASRLAGQDEQFF.

V usage is TRBV20-1 and J usage is TRBJ1-1; 8 nucleotides agree with TRBD1. CDR1 is DFQATT and CDR2 is SNEGSKA in the germline V gene (reference sequence). The CDR3 is 16 residues long. V dropped 2 bases and J dropped 3; count of bases not matched to a gene: 11. CDR3 DNA sequence: TGCAGTGCTAGACAGGGGGCGCGGGGGGTGGACACTGAAGCTTTCTTT. It yields the protein CSARQGARGVDTEAFF.

The CDR3 here is CASNPTDSNTGELFF. The CDR3, as DNA: TGTGCCAGCAACCCTACGGACAGCAACACCGGGGAGCTGTTTTTT. This sequence joins TRBV11-2 and TRBJ2-2, with a weak D call TRBD1 (6 bases). Trimming removed 7 bases from V and 2 bases from J, with 14 bases in between. Per the germline V gene, CDR1 is SGHAT and CDR2 is FQNNGV. The CDR3 loop spans 15 amino acids.

The rearrangement links TRBV5-1 to TRBJ2-7; unclear D gene. This CDR3 comprises 14 residues. V dropped 0 bases and J dropped 1 base, with 8 bases sitting between them. Germline V lookup: CDR1 SGHRS, CDR2 YFSETQ. In DNA, the CDR3 is TGCGCCAGCAGCTTGGATCGCCGATCCTACGAGCAGTACTTC. It specifies CASSLDRRSYEQYF.